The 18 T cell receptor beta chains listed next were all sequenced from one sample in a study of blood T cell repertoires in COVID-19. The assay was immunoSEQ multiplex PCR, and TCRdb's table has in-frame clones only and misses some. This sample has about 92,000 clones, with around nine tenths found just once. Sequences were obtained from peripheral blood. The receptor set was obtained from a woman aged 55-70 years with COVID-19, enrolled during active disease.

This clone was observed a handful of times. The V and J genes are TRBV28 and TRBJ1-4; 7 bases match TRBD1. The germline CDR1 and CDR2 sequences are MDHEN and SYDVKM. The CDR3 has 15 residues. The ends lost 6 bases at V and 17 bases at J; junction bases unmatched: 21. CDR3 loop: CASSSGGGGAKSPFF. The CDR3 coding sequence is TGTGCCAGCAGCTCTGGTGGAGGGGGCGCGAAATCCCCTTTTTTT.

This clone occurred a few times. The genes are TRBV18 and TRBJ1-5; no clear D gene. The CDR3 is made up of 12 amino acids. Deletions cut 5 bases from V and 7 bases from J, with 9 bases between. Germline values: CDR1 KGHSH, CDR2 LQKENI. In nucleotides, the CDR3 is TGTGCCAGCTCAAGCACGGGGCAGCCCCAGCATTTT. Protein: CASSSTGQPQHF.

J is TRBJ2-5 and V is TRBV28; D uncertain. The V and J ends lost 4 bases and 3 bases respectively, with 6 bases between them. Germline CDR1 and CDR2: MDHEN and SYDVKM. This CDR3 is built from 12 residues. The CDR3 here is CASSSRKETQYF. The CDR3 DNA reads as TGTGCCAGCAGTTCTAGGAAAGAGACCCAGTACTTC.

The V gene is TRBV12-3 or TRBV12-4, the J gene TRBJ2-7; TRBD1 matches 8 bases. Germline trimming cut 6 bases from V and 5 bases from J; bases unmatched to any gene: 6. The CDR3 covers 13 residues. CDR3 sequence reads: CASRRTGNNEQYF. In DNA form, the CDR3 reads TGTGCCAGCAGAAGGACAGGGAATAACGAGCAGTACTTC.

CDR3 protein: CASSMYRASWEKLFF. For the CDR3, the DNA is TGTGCCAGCAGCATGTACAGGGCGTCATGGGAAAAACTGTTTTTT. The chain employs TRBV7-6 and TRBJ1-4; possibly TRBD1 for D (6 bases). Germline V gene sequence: CDR1 SGHVS, CDR2 FNYEAQ. V was cut by 5 bases and J by 8 bases, with 18 bases left in between. This CDR3 is built from 15 residues.

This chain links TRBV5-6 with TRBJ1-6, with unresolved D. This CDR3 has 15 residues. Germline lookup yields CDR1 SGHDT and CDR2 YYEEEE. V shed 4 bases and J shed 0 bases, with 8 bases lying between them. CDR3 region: CASSPRASYNSPLHF. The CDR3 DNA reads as TGTGCCAGCAGCCCGAGGGCCTCCTATAATTCACCCCTCCACTTT.

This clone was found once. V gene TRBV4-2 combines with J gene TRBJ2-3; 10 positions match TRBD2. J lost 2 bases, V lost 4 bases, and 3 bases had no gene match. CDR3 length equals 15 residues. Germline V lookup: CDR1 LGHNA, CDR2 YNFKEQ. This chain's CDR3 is CASSLSGGVTDTQYF. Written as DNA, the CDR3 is TGTGCCAGCAGCCTGAGCGGGGGGGTCACAGATACGCAGTATTTT.

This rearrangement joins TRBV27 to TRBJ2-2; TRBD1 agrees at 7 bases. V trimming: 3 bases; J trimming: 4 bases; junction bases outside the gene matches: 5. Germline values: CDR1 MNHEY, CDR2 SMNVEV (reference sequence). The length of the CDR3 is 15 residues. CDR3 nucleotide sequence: TGTGCCAGCAGTTTGAGGGGGCAGGTCACCGGGGAGCTGTTTTTT. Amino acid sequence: CASSLRGQVTGELFF.

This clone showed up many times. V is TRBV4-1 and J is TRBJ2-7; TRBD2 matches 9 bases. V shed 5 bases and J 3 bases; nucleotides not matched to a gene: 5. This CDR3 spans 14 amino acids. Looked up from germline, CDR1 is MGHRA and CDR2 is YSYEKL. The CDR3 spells CASSSSGEYYEQYF. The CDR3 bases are TGCGCCAGCAGCTCTAGCGGGGAGTACTACGAGCAGTACTTC.

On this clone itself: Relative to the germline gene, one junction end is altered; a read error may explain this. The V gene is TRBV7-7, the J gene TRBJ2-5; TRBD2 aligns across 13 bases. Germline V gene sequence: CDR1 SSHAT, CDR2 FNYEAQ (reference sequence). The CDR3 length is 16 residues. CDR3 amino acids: CASSAGLAGTQETQYF. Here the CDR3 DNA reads TGTGCTAGCAGCGCGGGACTAGCGGGGACACAAGAGACCCAGTACTTC.

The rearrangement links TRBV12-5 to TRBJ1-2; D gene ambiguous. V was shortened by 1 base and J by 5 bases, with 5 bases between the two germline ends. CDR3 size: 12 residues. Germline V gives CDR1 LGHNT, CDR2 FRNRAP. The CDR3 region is CASGLGLYGYTF. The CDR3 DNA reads TGTGCTAGTGGTTTGGGTCTATATGGCTACACCTTC.

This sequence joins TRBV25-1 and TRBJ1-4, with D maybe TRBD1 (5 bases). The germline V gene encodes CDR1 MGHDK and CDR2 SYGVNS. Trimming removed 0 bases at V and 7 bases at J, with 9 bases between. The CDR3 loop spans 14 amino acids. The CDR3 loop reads CASSEYWGPEKLFF. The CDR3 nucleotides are TGTGCCAGCAGTGAATATTGGGGCCCTGAAAAACTGTTTTTT.

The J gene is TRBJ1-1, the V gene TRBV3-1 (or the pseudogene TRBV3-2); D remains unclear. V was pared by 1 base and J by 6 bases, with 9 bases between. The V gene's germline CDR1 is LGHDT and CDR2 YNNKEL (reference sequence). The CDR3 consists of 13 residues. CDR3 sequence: CASSQVELSEAFF. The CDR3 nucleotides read TGTGCCAGCAGCCAAGTAGAGCTCTCTGAAGCTTTCTTT.

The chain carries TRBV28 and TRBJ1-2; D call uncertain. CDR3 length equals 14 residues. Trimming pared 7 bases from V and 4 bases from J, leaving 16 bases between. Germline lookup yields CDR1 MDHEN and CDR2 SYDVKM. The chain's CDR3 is CASTSTGERYGYTF. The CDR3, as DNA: TGTGCCAGCACTTCCACCGGGGAGCGCTATGGCTACACCTTC.

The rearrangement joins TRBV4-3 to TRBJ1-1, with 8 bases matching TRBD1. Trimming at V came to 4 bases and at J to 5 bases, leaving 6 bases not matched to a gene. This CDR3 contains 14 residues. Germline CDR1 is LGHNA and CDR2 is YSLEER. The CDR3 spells CASSPDRGGTEAFF. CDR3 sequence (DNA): TGCGCCAGCAGCCCAGACAGGGGTGGAACTGAAGCTTTCTTT.

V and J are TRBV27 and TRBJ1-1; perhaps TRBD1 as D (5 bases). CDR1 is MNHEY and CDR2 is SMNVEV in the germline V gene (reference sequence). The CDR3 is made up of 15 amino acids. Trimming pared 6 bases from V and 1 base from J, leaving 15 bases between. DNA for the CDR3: TGTGCCAGCAGCAAACCAGGACACCCGAACACTGAAGCTTTCTTT. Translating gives CASSKPGHPNTEAFF.

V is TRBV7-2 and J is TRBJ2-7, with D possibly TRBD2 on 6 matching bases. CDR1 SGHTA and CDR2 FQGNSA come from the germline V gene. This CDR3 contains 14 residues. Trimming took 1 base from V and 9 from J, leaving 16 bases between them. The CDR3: CASSLVAAGGWQYF. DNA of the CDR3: TGTGCCAGCAGCTTAGTAGCGGCCGGGGGATGGCAGTACTTC. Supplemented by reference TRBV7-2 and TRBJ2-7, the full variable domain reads GAGVSQSPSNKVTEKGKDVELRCDPISGHTALYWYRQSLGQGLEFLIYFQGNSAPDKSGLPSDRFSAERTGGSVSTLTIQRTQQEDSAVYLCASSLVAAGGWQYFGPGTRLTVT.

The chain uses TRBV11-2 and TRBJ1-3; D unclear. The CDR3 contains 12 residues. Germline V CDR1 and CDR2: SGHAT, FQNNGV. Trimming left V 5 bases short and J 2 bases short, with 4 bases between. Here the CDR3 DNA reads TGTGCCAGCAGCCACACTGGAAACACCATATATTTT. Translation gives CASSHTGNTIYF.